Given below is one T cell receptor beta chain in context. Its antigen is unknown. The junction does not match germline at one end; this may be a read error. These data come from a study of post-analysis software for immune sequencing data. Study-wide context: Relapsing-remitting, secondary progressive and progressive-relapsing forms made up the multiple sclerosis disease courses.

Presence of unique molecular identifiers characterized the TCR beta cDNA libraries. The authors obtained about 520,000 cDNA molecules from roughly 1 to 10 million T cells. Each CDR3 protein is one row after TCRdb ran MiXCR on the PCR reads. The table records hundreds of thousands of distinct CDR3 sequences, roughly two fifths of them present only once. Overall study results and limits: Significantly lower normalized Chao1 diversity was seen in multiple sclerosis patients than in controls. TRBV5-6, TRBV5-1 and TRBV20-1 were among five TRBV segments more frequent in patients than controls. The authors found that F measure strongly co-clustered same-batch samples.

This CDR3 contains 14 residues. Germline values: CDR1 ENHRY, CDR2 SYGVKD. Material for sequencing was blood. The sequence was collected from a girl between 10 and 17 years old with multiple sclerosis. The chain employs TRBV10-3 and TRBJ2-1; a weak D match, TRBD2 (7 bases). The CDR3 here is CAVRGGGAFSEQFF. DNA of the CDR3: TGTGCCGTCAGGGGAGGGGGGGCCTTCAGTGAGCAGTTCTTC.